This T cell receptor (beta chain) was retrieved from a study of blood T cells in healthy people across ages. Whole-study findings and limits: Diversity of TCR beta per million T cells declined in a roughly linear way with age.

On this clonotype: The target antigen is unknown.

The CDR3 has 14 amino acids. Germline loops: CDR1 KGHSH, CDR2 LQKENI. V lost 0 bases and J 1 base, leaving 6 bases between the germline ends. With a J-beta primer mix and a sample-barcoded 5' primer, a second PCR ran about 7 to 12 cycles. TCRdb re-called the 5' RACE reads through MiXCR, storing one row per CDR3 protein. The sample holds about 840,000 distinct CDR3 sequences, almost 30% seen once. These data were also reused for a study on T cells of mothers and their children. This second study notes: There were over 9.5 million TCR beta CDR3 reads from each mother and 2.5 million to 3.5 million from each child.

V is TRBV18 and J is TRBJ1-1; no clear D. This receptor was obtained from a middle-aged woman in good health. Material for sequencing was blood. CDR3 loop: CASSPPLENTEAFF. CDR3 nucleotide sequence: TGTGCCAGCTCACCACCCCTGGAGAACACTGAAGCTTTCTTT. Using reference TRBV18 and TRBJ1-1 for the parts outside the CDR3, the full variable domain is NAGVMQNPRHLVRRRGQEARLRCSPMKGHSHVYWYRQLPEEGLKFMVYLQKENIIDESGMPKERFSAEFPKEGPSILRIQQVVRGDSAAYFCASSPPLENTEAFFGQGTRLTVV.